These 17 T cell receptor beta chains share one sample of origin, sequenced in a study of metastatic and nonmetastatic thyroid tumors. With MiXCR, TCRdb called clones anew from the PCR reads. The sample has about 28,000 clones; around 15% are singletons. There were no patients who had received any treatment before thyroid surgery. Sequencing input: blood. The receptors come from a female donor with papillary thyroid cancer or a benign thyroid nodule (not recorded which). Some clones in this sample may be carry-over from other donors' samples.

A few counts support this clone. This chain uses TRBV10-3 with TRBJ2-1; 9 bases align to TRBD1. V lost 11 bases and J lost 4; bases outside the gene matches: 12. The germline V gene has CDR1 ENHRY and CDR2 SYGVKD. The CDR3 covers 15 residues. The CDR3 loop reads CALRAGTGNYNEQFF. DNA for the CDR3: TGTGCCCTAAGGGCCGGGACAGGGAATTACAATGAGCAGTTCTTC.

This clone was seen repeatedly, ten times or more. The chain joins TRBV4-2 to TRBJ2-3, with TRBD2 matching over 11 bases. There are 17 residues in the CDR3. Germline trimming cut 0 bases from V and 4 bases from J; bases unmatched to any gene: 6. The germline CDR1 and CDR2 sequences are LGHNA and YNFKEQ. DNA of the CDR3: TGTGCCAGCAGCCAAGATGCCCTAGCGGGAGGCCCAGATACGCAGTATTTT. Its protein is CASSQDALAGGPDTQYF.

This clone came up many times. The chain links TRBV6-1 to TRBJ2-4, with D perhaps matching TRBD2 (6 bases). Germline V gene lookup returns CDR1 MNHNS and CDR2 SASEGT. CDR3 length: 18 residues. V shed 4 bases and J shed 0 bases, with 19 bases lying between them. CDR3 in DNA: TGTGCCAGCAGTGGGGTACGACTAGATTCGCTAGCCAAAAACATTCAGTACTTC. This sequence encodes CASSGVRLDSLAKNIQYF.

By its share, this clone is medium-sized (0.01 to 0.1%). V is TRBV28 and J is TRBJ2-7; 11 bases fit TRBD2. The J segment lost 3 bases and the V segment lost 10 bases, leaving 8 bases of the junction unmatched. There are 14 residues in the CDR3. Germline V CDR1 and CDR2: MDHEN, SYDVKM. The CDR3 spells CATLYSGGDYEQYF. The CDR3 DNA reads TGTGCCACCTTGTATAGCGGGGGGGACTACGAGCAGTACTTC.

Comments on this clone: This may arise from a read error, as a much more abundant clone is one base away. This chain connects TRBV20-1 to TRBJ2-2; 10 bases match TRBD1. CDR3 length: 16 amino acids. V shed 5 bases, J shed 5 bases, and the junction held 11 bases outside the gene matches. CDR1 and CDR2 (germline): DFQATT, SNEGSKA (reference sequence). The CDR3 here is CSALPRDRGTTGELFF. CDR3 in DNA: TGCAGTGCTCTCCCCCGGGACAGGGGAACGACCGGGGAGCTGTTTTTT.

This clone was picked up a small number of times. The DNA of the CDR3 is TGTGCCAGCAGTTTCACAGGGGCCCTCATCTACGAGCAGTACTTC. Its protein product is CASSFTGALIYEQYF. This chain links TRBV27 with TRBJ2-7, with TRBD1 identical over 7 bases. The CDR3 has 15 residues. The ends lost 3 bases at V and 3 bases at J; junction bases unmatched: 8. The germline CDR1 and CDR2 sequences are MNHEY and SMNVEV (reference sequence).

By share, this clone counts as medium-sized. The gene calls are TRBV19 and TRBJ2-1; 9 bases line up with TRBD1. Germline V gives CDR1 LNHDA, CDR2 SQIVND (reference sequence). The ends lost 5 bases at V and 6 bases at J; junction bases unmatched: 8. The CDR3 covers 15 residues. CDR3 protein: CASSVGLQGANEQFF. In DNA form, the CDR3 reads TGTGCCAGTAGTGTGGGGCTACAGGGGGCCAATGAGCAGTTCTTC.

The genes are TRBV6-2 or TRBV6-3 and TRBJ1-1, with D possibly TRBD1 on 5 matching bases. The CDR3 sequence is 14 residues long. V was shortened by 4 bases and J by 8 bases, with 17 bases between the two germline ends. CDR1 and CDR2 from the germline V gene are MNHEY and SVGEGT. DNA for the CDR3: TGTGCCAGCAGTTCCTCAAACTGGGGGACCGAAGCTTTCTTT. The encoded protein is CASSSSNWGTEAFF.

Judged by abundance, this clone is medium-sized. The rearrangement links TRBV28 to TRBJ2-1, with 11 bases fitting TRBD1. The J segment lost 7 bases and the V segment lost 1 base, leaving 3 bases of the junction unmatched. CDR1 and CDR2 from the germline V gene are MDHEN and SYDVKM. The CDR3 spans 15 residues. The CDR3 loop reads CASSLFGQGANEQFF. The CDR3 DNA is TGTGCCAGCAGTTTATTTGGACAGGGGGCAAATGAGCAGTTCTTC.

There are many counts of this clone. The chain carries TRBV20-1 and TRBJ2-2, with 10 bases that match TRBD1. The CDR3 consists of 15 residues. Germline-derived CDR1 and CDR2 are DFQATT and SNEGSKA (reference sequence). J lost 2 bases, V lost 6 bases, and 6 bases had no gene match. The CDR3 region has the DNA TGCAGTGCCGACAGGGGGCTAGGAAACACCGGGGAGCTGTTTTTT. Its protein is CSADRGLGNTGELFF.

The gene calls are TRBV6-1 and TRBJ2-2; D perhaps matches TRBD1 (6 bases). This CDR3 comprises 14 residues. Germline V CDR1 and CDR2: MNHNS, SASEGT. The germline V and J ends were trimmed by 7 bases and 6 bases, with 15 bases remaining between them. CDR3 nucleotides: TGTGCCAGCACCGAGCCACCAGGGGCCGGGGAGCTGTTTTTT. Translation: CASTEPPGAGELFF.

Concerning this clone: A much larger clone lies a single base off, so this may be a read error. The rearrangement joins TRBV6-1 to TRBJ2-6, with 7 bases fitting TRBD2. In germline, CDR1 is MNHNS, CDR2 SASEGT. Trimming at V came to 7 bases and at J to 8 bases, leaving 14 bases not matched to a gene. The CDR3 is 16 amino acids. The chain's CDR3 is CASTHGGFAGSNVLTF. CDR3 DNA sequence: TGTGCCAGCACCCACGGGGGGTTCGCGGGGTCCAACGTCCTGACTTTC.

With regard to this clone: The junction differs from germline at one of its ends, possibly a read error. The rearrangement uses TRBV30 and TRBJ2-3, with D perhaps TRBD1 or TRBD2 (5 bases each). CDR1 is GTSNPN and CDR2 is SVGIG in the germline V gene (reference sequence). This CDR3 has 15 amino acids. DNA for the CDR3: TGTGCCTGGAGTACGGGGCTCGCTAGCACAGGTACGCAGTATTTT. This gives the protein CAWSTGLASTGTQYF.

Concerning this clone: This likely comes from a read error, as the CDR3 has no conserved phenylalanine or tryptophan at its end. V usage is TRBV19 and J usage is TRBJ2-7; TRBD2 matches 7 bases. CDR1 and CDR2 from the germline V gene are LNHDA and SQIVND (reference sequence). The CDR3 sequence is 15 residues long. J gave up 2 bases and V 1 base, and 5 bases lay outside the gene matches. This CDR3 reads CASSIVAGAPYEQYL. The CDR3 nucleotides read TGTGCCAGTAGTATAGTGGCGGGAGCCCCCTACGAGCAGTACTTG.

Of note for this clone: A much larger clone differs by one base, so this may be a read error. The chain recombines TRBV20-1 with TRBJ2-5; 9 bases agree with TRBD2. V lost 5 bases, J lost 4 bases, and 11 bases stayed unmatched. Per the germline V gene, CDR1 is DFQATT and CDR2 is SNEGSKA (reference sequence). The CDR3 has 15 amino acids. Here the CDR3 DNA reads TGCAGTGCTTTCGGCGGGAGGGATCTTGTAGAGACCCAGTACTTC. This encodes CSAFGGRDLVETQYF.

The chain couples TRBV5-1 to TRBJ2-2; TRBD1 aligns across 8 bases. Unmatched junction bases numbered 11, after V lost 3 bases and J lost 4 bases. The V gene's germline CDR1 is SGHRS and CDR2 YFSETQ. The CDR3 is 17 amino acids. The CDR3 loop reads CASSSTVTGVFTGELFF. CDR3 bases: TGCGCCAGCAGCTCCACCGTGACAGGGGTTTTCACCGGGGAGCTGTTTTTT.

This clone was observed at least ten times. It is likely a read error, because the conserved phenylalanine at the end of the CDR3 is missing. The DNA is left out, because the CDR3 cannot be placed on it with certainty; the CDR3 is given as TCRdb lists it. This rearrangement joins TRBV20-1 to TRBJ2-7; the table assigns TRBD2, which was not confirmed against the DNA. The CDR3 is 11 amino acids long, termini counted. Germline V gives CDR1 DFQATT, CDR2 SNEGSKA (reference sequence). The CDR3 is CSASEREGGYL.